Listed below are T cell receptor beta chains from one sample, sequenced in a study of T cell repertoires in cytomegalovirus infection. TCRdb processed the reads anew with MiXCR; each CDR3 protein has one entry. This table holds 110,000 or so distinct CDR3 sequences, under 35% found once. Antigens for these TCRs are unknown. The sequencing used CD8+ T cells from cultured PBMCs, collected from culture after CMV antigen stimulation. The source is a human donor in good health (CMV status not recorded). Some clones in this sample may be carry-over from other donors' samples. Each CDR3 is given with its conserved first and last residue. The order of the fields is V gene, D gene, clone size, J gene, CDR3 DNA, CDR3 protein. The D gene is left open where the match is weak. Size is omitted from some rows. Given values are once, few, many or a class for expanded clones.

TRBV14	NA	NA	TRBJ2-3	TGTGCCAGCAGCCAATTTCTTGGGGGCACAGATACGCAGTATTTT	CASSQFLGGTDTQYF
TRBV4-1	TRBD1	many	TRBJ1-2	TGCGCCAGCAGCCAGCCGGGACAGGGGCGGTATGGCTACACCTTC	CASSQPGQGRYGYTF
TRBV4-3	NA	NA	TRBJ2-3	TGCGCCAGCAGCCAAGAGTTCTCCACAGATACGCAGTATTTT	CASSQEFSTDTQYF
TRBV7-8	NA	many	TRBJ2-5	TGTGCCAGCAGCACATCAACCCAAGAGACCCAGTACTTC	CASSTSTQETQYF
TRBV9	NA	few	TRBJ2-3	TGTGCCAGCACATCAATGGACCTCACAGATACGCAGTATTTT	CASTSMDLTDTQYF
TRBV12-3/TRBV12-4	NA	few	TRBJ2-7	TGTGCCAGCAGTTTTCGGGACATCGCTTACGAGCAGTACTTC	CASSFRDIAYEQYF
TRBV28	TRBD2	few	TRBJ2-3	TGTGCCAGCAGTTTAGAGAGACTAGCGGGGCAGAGCGCAGATACGCAGTATTTT	CASSLERLAGQSADTQYF
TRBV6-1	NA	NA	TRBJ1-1	TGTGCCAGCAGTGAACCGACCGGGACGTTT	CASSEPTGTF
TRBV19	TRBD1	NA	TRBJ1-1	TGTGCCAGCAGACAGGGGGGAACTGAAGCTTTCTTT	CASRQGGTEAFF
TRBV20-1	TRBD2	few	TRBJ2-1	TGCAGTGCTGAAACCTCGGGACTAGCTTACAATGAGCAGTTCTTC	CSAETSGLAYNEQFF
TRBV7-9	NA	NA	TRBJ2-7	TGTGCCAGCAGCCCCCGGGACGGCTCCTACGAGCAGTACTTC	CASSPRDGSYEQYF
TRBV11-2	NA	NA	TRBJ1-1	TGTGCCAGCAGCTATTCGGGCCCGGTGGCGACTGAAGCTTTCTTT	CASSYSGPVATEAFF
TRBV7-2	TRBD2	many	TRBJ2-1	TGTGCCAGCAGCTTCCAACTAGCGGGGACTTACAATGAGCAGTTCTTC	CASSFQLAGTYNEQFF
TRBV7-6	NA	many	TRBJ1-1	TGTGCCAGCACCCCCCGGGGGGCGCAGGGGAACACTGAAGCTTTCTTT	CASTPRGAQGNTEAFF
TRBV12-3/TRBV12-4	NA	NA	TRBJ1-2	TGTGCCAGCAGTTTGGCCAAATATGGCTACACCTTC	CASSLAKYGYTF
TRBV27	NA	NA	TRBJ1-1	TGTGCCAGCCGTCCTGGGGGGGGGATGAACACTGAAGCTTTCTTT	CASRPGGGMNTEAFF
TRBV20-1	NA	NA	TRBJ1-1	TGCAGTGCTAGACAGATGAACACTGAAGCTTTCTTT	CSARQMNTEAFF
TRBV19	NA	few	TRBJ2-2	TGTGCCAGTAGTTTCAAGGGTACCGTACCAGAGAACACCGGGGAGCTGTTTTTT	CASSFKGTVPENTGELFF
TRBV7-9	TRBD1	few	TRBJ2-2	TGTGCCAGCAGAACGCTACAGGGGCCATCCCCCGGGGAGCTGTTTTTT	CASRTLQGPSPGELFF
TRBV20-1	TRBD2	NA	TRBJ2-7	TGCAGTGCTAACCGCGGGGGGGCCGACGAGCAGTACTTC	CSANRGGADEQYF
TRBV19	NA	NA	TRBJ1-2	TGTGCCAGTAGTATCGGACAGATCTATGGCTACACCTTC	CASSIGQIYGYTF
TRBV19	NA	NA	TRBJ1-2	TGTGCCAGTATGGGAGGGTTTCGCTATGGCTACACCTTC	CASMGGFRYGYTF
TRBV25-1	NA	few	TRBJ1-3	TGTGCCAGCAGTGGTGCCGGAGGAAACACCATATATTTT	CASSGAGGNTIYF
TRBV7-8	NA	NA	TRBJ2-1	TGTGCCAGCAGCTCCAGTAGGGACTACAATGAGCAGTTCTTC	CASSSSRDYNEQFF
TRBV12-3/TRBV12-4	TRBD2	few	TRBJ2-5	TGTGCCAGCAGTCAAGAGAGCGGGGGGTGGGGGGAGACCCAGTACTTC	CASSQESGGWGETQYF
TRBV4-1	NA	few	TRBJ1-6	TGCGCCAGCAGCAAAGGGAGCCCCGGATCACCCCTCCACTTT	CASSKGSPGSPLHF
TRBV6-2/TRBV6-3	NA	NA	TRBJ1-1	TGTGCCAGCAGTTACACTAAGAACACTGAAGCTTTCTTT	CASSYTKNTEAFF
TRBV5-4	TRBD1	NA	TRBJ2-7	TGTGCCAGCAAAGGACAGGGGCCTGGCGAGCAGTACTTC	CASKGQGPGEQYF
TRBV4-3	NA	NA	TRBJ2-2	TGCGCCAGCAGCCAAGTTGGCACCGGGGAGCTGTTTTTT	CASSQVGTGELFF
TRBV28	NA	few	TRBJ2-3	TGTGCCAGCAGTTTGGGGGTTAGGACAGATACGCAGTATTTT	CASSLGVRTDTQYF
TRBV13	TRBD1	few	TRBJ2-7	TGTGCCAGCAGCTCACACAGACGACAGGGCGCGAGGGACGAGCAGTACTTC	CASSSHRRQGARDEQYF
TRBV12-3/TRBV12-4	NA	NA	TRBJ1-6	TGTGCCAGCAGTTTAAGCCACTCACCCCTCCACTTT	CASSLSHSPLHF
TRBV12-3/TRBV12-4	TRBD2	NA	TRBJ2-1	TGTGCCAGCAGTTTACCCGGTCGACTAGCGGAATACAATGAGCAGTTCTTC	CASSLPGRLAEYNEQFF
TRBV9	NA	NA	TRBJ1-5	TGTGCCAGCAGCGGAGAATATAGCAATCAGCCCCAGCATTTT	CASSGEYSNQPQHF
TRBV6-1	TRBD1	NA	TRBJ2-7	TGTGCCAGCAGTGAGTGGCGGGACAGGGGTTCCTACGAGCAGTACTTC	CASSEWRDRGSYEQYF
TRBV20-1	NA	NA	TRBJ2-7	TGCAGTGCTACCTCCGGGACCCCCTACGAGCAGTACTTC	CSATSGTPYEQYF
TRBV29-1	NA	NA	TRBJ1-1	TGCAGCGCCAAGACAGAGAACACTGAAGCTTTCTTT	CSAKTENTEAFF
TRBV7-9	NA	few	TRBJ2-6	TGTGCCAGCAGCTTATATGAGGCGGGGGCCAACGTCCTGACTTTC	CASSLYEAGANVLTF
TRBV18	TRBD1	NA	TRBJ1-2	TGTGCCAGCTCCACGTCGTTTGGCCCGGGACAGGGTAAATATGGCTACACCTTC	CASSTSFGPGQGKYGYTF
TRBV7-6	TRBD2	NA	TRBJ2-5	TGTGCCAGCAGCTTAAGGCAGGGACTAGTGGGCCAAGAGACCCAGTACTTC	CASSLRQGLVGQETQYF
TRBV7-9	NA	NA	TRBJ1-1	TGTGCCAGCAATGAACAGGGTATGAACACTGAAGCTTTCTTT	CASNEQGMNTEAFF
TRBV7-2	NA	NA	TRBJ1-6	TGTGCCAGCAGCAAAGACGGGTTCCGTTACAGGGTTAATTCACCCCTCCACTTT	CASSKDGFRYRVNSPLHF
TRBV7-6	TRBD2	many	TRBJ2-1	TGTGCCAGCAGCTCGGGCGCTACTAGCGGTACATACAATGAGCAGTTCTTC	CASSSGATSGTYNEQFF
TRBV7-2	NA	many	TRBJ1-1	TGTGCCAGCAGCTACCTCGGGGAGAACACTGAAGCTTTCTTT	CASSYLGENTEAFF
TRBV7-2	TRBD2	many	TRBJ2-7	TGTGCCAGCAGCTTAAGTCGGTCGGGGGGGAGGAACGAGCAGTACTTC	CASSLSRSGGRNEQYF
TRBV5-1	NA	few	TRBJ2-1	TGCGCCAGCAGCGTCAGCCAGAGCTCCTACAATGAGCAGTTCTTC	CASSVSQSSYNEQFF
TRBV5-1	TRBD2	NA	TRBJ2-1	TGCGCCAGCAGCCCCTGGGGGGGGGGACCGAACTACAATGAGCAGTTCTTC	CASSPWGGGPNYNEQFF
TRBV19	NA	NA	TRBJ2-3	TGTGCCAGTAGTATGACAGACACAGATACGCAGTATTTT	CASSMTDTDTQYF
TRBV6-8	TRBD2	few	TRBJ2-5	TGTGCCAGCAGTTACGGAATAGCGGGCGGTGAGACCCAGTACTTC	CASSYGIAGGETQYF
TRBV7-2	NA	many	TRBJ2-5	TGTGCCAGCAGCTTAGTGGGTGGGGTGGAGACCCAGTACTTC	CASSLVGGVETQYF
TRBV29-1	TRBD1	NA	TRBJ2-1	TGCAGCGTTAGGGGGACAGGGGATGAGCAGTTCTTC	CSVRGTGDEQFF
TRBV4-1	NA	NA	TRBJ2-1	TGCGCCAGCAGCCTGTCCGGGACGGCTGATGAGCAGTTCTTC	CASSLSGTADEQFF